The rows below give T cell receptor beta chains drawn from one sample of a study of OX40 agonist ivuxolimab in advanced cancers. Sequencing used immunoSEQ multiplex PCR; TCRdb keeps in-frame clones, though not all of them. Among 28,000 or so clones listed, roughly 90% were seen once. The sample in question was CD4+ or CD8+ T cells sorted from blood, obtained in a trial of the OX40 agonist ivuxolimab. These receptors were obtained from an adult with an advanced solid tumor such as melanoma, head and neck, liver or kidney cancer. CDR3s include the opening cysteine and the closing phenylalanine or tryptophan. A D gene is named only where the DNA matches it firmly. Clone size is shown for a subset of rows, as once, few, many or a class of expanded clone.

v_call: TRBV28
j_call: TRBJ2-7
clone_size: NA
d_call: NA
cdr3_aa: CASSFPQGGEGEQYF
cdr3_nt: TGTGCCAGCAGTTTCCCCCAGGGTGGGGAAGGCGAGCAGTACTTC

v_call: TRBV28
j_call: TRBJ2-7
clone_size: NA
d_call: TRBD2
cdr3_aa: CASSLPSGSYEQYF
cdr3_nt: TGTGCCAGCAGTTTACCTAGCGGGTCCTACGAGCAGTACTTC

v_call: TRBV29-1
j_call: TRBJ2-2
clone_size: NA
d_call: NA
cdr3_aa: CSGKVPNTGELFF
cdr3_nt: TGCAGTGGTAAAGTCCCGAACACCGGGGAGCTGTTTTTT

v_call: TRBV6-4
j_call: TRBJ2-2
clone_size: NA
d_call: NA
cdr3_aa: CASSDAGVNTGELFF
cdr3_nt: TGTGCCAGCAGTGACGCAGGGGTGAACACCGGGGAGCTGTTTTTT

v_call: TRBV6-5
j_call: TRBJ2-3
clone_size: NA
d_call: TRBD2
cdr3_aa: CASSSSGRPTDTQYF
cdr3_nt: TGTGCCAGCAGTTCTAGCGGGAGGCCCACAGATACGCAGTATTTT

v_call: TRBV5-1
j_call: TRBJ2-2
clone_size: NA
d_call: NA
cdr3_aa: CASSLKPGDSTGELFF
cdr3_nt: TGCGCCAGCAGTCTCAAGCCAGGTGACTCCACCGGGGAGCTGTTTTTT

v_call: TRBV27
j_call: TRBJ1-5
clone_size: NA
d_call: NA
cdr3_aa: CASSFIGQPQHF
cdr3_nt: TGTGCCAGCAGTTTTATAGGTCAGCCCCAGCATTTT

v_call: TRBV2
j_call: TRBJ2-5
clone_size: NA
d_call: TRBD1
cdr3_aa: CASRRSTGGRETQYF
cdr3_nt: TGTGCCAGCAGACGATCGACAGGGGGCCGGGAGACCCAGTACTTC

v_call: TRBV30
j_call: TRBJ2-1
clone_size: NA
d_call: NA
cdr3_aa: CAWSVETGTSYNEQFF
cdr3_nt: TGTGCCTGGAGTGTTGAGACAGGGACTTCTTACAATGAGCAGTTCTTC

v_call: TRBV28
j_call: TRBJ2-7
clone_size: NA
d_call: TRBD1
cdr3_aa: CASSPAPGTGGYEQYF
cdr3_nt: TGTGCCAGCAGTCCCGCCCCCGGGACAGGGGGTTACGAGCAGTACTTC

v_call: TRBV7-6
j_call: TRBJ2-7
clone_size: NA
d_call: NA
cdr3_aa: CASSPPRRSSYEQYF
cdr3_nt: TGTGCCAGCAGCCCCCCCCGGCGAAGCTCCTACGAGCAGTACTTC

v_call: TRBV27
j_call: TRBJ2-1
clone_size: NA
d_call: TRBD2
cdr3_aa: CASSLGRGVNNEQFF
cdr3_nt: TGTGCCAGCAGTTTGGGGCGGGGGGTCAACAATGAGCAGTTCTTC

v_call: TRBV6-5
j_call: TRBJ2-1
clone_size: NA
d_call: TRBD1
cdr3_aa: CASSYAETGFDEQFF
cdr3_nt: TGTGCCAGCAGTTACGCCGAGACAGGGTTTGATGAGCAGTTCTTC

v_call: TRBV5-1
j_call: TRBJ1-4
clone_size: NA
d_call: NA
cdr3_aa: CASSEGGWATNEKLFF
cdr3_nt: TGCGCCAGCAGCGAGGGTGGATGGGCAACTAATGAAAAACTGTTTTTT

v_call: TRBV11-2
j_call: TRBJ2-1
clone_size: NA
d_call: NA
cdr3_aa: CASSGERNEQFF
cdr3_nt: TGTGCCAGCAGTGGCGAGAGGAATGAGCAGTTCTTC

v_call: TRBV5-6
j_call: TRBJ2-4
clone_size: NA
d_call: NA
cdr3_aa: CASSPTMQGYIQYF
cdr3_nt: TGTGCCAGCAGCCCAACCATGCAGGGGTACATTCAGTACTTC

v_call: TRBV29-1
j_call: TRBJ2-2
clone_size: once
d_call: TRBD2
cdr3_aa: CSVDPSGENTGELFF
cdr3_nt: TGCAGCGTTGACCCAAGCGGGGAAAACACCGGGGAGCTGTTTTTT

v_call: TRBV18
j_call: TRBJ1-1
clone_size: NA
d_call: NA
cdr3_aa: CASSLPPTGATEAFF
cdr3_nt: TGTGCCAGCTCACTTCCTCCAACAGGAGCCACTGAAGCTTTCTTT

v_call: TRBV27
j_call: TRBJ2-3
clone_size: NA
d_call: NA
cdr3_aa: CASSSNRVYTDTQYF
cdr3_nt: TGTGCCAGCAGTTCCAACAGGGTATACACAGATACGCAGTATTTT

v_call: TRBV5-1
j_call: TRBJ2-7
clone_size: few
d_call: NA
cdr3_aa: CASSVTRDYEQYF
cdr3_nt: TGCGCCAGCAGCGTAACCCGAGACTACGAGCAGTACTTC

v_call: TRBV19
j_call: TRBJ1-1
clone_size: NA
d_call: NA
cdr3_aa: CASSIGTNTEAFF
cdr3_nt: TGTGCCAGTAGTATCGGTACAAACACTGAAGCTTTCTTT

v_call: TRBV5-1
j_call: TRBJ1-2
clone_size: NA
d_call: NA
cdr3_aa: CASSLIMGGYYGYTF
cdr3_nt: TGCGCCAGCAGCTTGATAATGGGGGGCTACTATGGCTACACCTTC

v_call: TRBV5-1
j_call: TRBJ2-3
clone_size: NA
d_call: NA
cdr3_aa: CASSLEGDTQYF
cdr3_nt: TGCGCCAGCAGCTTGGAGGGAGATACGCAGTATTTT

v_call: TRBV18
j_call: TRBJ2-7
clone_size: once
d_call: TRBD1
cdr3_aa: CASFSGTGHSYEQYF
cdr3_nt: TGTGCCAGCTTCTCCGGGACAGGCCATTCCTACGAGCAGTACTTC

v_call: TRBV19
j_call: TRBJ1-5
clone_size: NA
d_call: NA
cdr3_aa: CASSASDSLYSNQPQHF
cdr3_nt: TGTGCCAGTAGTGCTTCGGACAGCCTCTATAGCAATCAGCCCCAGCATTTT

v_call: TRBV4-3
j_call: TRBJ1-2
clone_size: few
d_call: NA
cdr3_aa: CASSPYRSGDGYTF
cdr3_nt: TGCGCCAGCAGCCCCTACCGTAGCGGGGATGGCTACACCTTC

v_call: TRBV2
j_call: TRBJ1-5
clone_size: few
d_call: NA
cdr3_aa: CASSEYGRVNQPQHF
cdr3_nt: TGTGCCAGCAGTGAATACGGGAGGGTCAATCAGCCCCAGCATTTT

v_call: TRBV7-9
j_call: TRBJ2-7
clone_size: NA
d_call: NA
cdr3_aa: CASSSPQGGNSYEQYF
cdr3_nt: TGTGCCAGCAGCTCACCTCAGGGGGGGAATTCCTACGAGCAGTACTTC

v_call: TRBV4-1
j_call: TRBJ1-2
clone_size: NA
d_call: NA
cdr3_aa: CASSQESNYGYTF
cdr3_nt: TGCGCCAGCAGCCAAGAATCTAACTATGGCTACACCTTC

v_call: TRBV6-5
j_call: TRBJ2-5
clone_size: NA
d_call: NA
cdr3_aa: CASSYSVSVQETQYF
cdr3_nt: TGTGCCAGCAGTTACTCGGTGTCAGTCCAAGAGACCCAGTACTTC

v_call: TRBV7-9
j_call: TRBJ1-2
clone_size: once
d_call: TRBD1
cdr3_aa: CASSLETGQINYGYTF
cdr3_nt: TGTGCCAGCAGCTTAGAGACGGGACAGATTAACTATGGCTACACCTTC

v_call: TRBV5-4
j_call: TRBJ2-7
clone_size: NA
d_call: NA
cdr3_aa: CASSLESSYEQYF
cdr3_nt: TGTGCCAGCAGCTTAGAAAGCTCCTACGAGCAGTACTTC

v_call: TRBV6-1
j_call: TRBJ2-1
clone_size: NA
d_call: NA
cdr3_aa: CASSEDGVGYNEQFF
cdr3_nt: TGTGCCAGCAGTGAAGATGGGGTAGGCTACAATGAGCAGTTCTTC